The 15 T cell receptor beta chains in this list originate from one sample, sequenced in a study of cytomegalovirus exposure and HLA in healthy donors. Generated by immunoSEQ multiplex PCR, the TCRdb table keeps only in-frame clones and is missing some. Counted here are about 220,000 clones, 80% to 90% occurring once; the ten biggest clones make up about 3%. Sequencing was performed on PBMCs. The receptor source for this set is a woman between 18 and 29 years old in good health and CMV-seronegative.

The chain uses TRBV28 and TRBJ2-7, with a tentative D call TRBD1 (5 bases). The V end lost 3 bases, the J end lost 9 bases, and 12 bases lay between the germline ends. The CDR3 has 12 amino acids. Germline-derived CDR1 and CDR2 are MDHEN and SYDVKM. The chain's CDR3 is CASSLQGSGQYF. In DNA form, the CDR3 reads TGTGCCAGCAGTTTGCAGGGATCGGGGCAGTACTTC.

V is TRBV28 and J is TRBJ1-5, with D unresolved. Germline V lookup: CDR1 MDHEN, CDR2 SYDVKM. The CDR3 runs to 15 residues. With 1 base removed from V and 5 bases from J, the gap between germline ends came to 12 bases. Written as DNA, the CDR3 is TGTGCCAGCAGTTTATTGGGCGAAAAATATCAGCCCCAGCATTTT. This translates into CASSLLGEKYQPQHF.

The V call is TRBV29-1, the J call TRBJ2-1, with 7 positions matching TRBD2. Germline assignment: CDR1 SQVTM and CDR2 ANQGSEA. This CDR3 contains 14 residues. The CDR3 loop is CSGVRAGVANEQFF. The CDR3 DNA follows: TGCAGTGGGGTCAGGGCGGGAGTAGCAAATGAGCAGTTCTTC.

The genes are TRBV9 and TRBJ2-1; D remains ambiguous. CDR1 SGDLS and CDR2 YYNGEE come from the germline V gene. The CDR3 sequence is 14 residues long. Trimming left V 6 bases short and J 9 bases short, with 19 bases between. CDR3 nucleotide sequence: TGTGCCAGCACTGAGGTAGGATCGGATGGTGAGCAGTTCTTC. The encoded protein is CASTEVGSDGEQFF.

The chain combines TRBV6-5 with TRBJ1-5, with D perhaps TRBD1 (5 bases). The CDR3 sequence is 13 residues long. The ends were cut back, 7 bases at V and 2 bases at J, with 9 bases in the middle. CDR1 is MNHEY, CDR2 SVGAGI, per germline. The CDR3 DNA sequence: TGTGCCAGCAAGGGGTCTCGCAATCAGCCCCAGCATTTT. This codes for CASKGSRNQPQHF.

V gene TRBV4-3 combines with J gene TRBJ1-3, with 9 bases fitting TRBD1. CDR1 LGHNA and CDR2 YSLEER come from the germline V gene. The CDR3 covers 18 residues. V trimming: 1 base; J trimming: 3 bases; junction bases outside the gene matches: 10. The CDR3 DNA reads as TGCGCCAGCAGCCAAGTTACTCCCGGACAGGGGAGTGGAAACACCATATATTTT. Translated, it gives CASSQVTPGQGSGNTIYF.

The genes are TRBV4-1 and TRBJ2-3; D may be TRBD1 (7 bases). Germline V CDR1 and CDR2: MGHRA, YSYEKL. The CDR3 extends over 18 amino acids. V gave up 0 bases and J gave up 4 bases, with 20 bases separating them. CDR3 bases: TGCGCCAGCAGCCAAGACGGACAGGTGGGACTCAAGCCAGATACGCAGTATTTT. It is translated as CASSQDGQVGLKPDTQYF.

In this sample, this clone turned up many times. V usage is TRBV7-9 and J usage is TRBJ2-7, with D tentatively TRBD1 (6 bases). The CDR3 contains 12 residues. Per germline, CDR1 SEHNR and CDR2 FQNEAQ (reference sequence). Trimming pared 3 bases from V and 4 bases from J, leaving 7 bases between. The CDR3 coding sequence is TGTGCCAGCAGCTTTGGGACATACGAGCAGTACTTC. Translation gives CASSFGTYEQYF.

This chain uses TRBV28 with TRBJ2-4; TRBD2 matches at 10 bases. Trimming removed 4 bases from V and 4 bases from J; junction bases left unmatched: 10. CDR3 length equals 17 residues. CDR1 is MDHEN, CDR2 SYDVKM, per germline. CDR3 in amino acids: CASSSTPGTSVKNIQYF. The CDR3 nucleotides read TGTGCCAGCAGTTCCACTCCCGGGACTAGCGTAAAAAACATTCAGTACTTC.

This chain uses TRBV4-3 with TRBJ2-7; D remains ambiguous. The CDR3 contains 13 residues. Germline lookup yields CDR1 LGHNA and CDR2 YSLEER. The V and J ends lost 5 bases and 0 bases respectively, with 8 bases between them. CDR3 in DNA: TGCGCCAGCAGCAAAGGGCTCTCCTACGAGCAGTACTTC. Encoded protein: CASSKGLSYEQYF.

The CDR3 bases are TGTGCCAGCAGTCGGGGGGGGTTGTACACAGATACGCAGTATTTT. This sequence encodes CASSRGGLYTDTQYF. This chain joins TRBV27 and TRBJ2-3, with 8 bases fitting TRBD2. Germline lookup yields CDR1 MNHEY and CDR2 SMNVEV (reference sequence). This CDR3 is built from 15 residues. The trim removed 5 bases at V and 2 bases at J, leaving 6 bases unmatched.

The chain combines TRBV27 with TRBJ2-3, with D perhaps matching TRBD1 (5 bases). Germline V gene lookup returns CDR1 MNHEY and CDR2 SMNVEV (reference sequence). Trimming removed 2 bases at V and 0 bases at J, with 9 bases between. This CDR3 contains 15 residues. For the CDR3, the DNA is TGTGCCAGCAGTTTAGGCAGGGCAAGCACAGATACGCAGTATTTT. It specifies CASSLGRASTDTQYF.

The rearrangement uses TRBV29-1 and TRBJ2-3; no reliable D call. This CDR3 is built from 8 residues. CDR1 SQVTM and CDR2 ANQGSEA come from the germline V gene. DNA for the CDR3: TGCAGTTCGGATACGCAGTATTTT. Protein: CSSDTQYF.

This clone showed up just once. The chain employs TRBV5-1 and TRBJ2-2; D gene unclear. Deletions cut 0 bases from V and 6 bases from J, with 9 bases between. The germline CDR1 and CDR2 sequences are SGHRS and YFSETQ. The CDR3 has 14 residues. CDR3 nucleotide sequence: TGCGCCAGCAGCTTGGAACCAGTGGCCGGGGAGCTGTTTTTT. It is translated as CASSLEPVAGELFF.

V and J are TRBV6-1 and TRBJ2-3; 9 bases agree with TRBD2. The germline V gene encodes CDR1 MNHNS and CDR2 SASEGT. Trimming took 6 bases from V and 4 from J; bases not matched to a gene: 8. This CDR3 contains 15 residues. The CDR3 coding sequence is TGTGCCAGCAGCCCGCGGGAGGGTGTCGCAGATACGCAGTATTTT. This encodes CASSPREGVADTQYF.